This TCR beta chain appears in the sequencing data of a study of T cells in Graves' hyperthyroidism and ophthalmopathy. RNA transcripts were the template for amplifying TCR beta CDR3 regions. The TCR CDR3 first-round RT-PCR relied on the HTBI primer set. TCRdb reanalysed the multiplex PCR reads using MiXCR and keeps one entry per CDR3 protein. The data contain nearly 250,000 distinct CDR3 sequences, 24% of them singletons. Many counts were recorded for this clonotype. Sequencing was performed on blood. The sequence derives from a woman between 40 and 55 years old with Graves' ophthalmopathy.

In DNA form, the CDR3 reads TGTGCCAGCAGCCCTGACAGGGCTGCGAACACTGAAGCTTTCTTT. Amino acids: CASSPDRAANTEAFF. V usage is TRBV6-1 and J usage is TRBJ1-1; TRBD1 matches at 7 bases. CDR3 length equals 15 residues. Losses at the gene ends were 6 bases for V and 1 base for J; bases not matched to a gene: 8. CDR1 is MNHNS and CDR2 is SASEGT in the germline V gene.